The source of this T cell receptor beta chain is a study of blood T cell repertoires in COVID-19. In the study overall: COVID-19 samples collected from the United States, Italy and Spain covered acute and convalescent phases. Nucleic acid was either cDNA or gDNA, and it came from T cells, B-cell-depleted T cells, or PBMCs.

In the original processing: Researchers report that nucleated cell counts were estimated from reference gene primer amplification. Sequencing used immunoSEQ multiplex PCR; TCRdb keeps in-frame clones, though not all of them. V, J and clone size derive from that table, while D and trimming were established from the DNA sequence. The repertoire has 290,000 or so clones, approximately 86% of them found once; the top ten carry approximately 2%. The TCR sequence derives from a young man with active or convalescent COVID-19. Sequencing used peripheral blood.

The CDR3 DNA reads TGTGCCAGCAGCGGAATACGAGAGGCTGAGCAGTTCTTC. Translated, it gives CASSGIREAEQFF. The chain combines TRBV9 with TRBJ2-1; D not certain. Germline V gene data show CDR1 as SGDLS and CDR2 as YYNGEE. With 3 bases removed from V and 9 bases from J, the gap between germline ends came to 13 bases. CDR3 length: 13 amino acids. Complete variable domain (other parts from reference TRBV9 and TRBJ2-1): DSGVTQTPKHLITATGQRVTLRCSPRSGDLSVYWYQQSLDQGLQFLIQYYNGEERAKGNILERFSAQQFPDLHSELNLSSLELGDSALYFCASSGIREAEQFFGPGTRLTVL.